This TCR beta chain came from a study of early T cells in non-severe SARS-CoV-2 infection. Study at large: Sequenced bulk RNA came from whole blood that was unsorted, and chains were unpaired.

J was trimmed by 4 bases and V by 2 bases; bases with no gene match: 1. Germline assignment: CDR1 MNHEY and CDR2 SMNVEV (reference sequence). CDR3 size: 14 residues. This clonotype was detected many times. TCRdb re-derived calls from the 5' RACE reads in MiXCR, one entry per CDR3 protein. The table includes tens of thousands of distinct CDR3 sequences, under 6.5% detected once. The receptor was isolated from an adult who was a healthcare worker with PCR-confirmed SARS-CoV-2 infection or an uninfected control (not recorded which). This chain connects TRBV27 to TRBJ2-3; TRBD2 aligns across 9 bases. The source material was whole blood. The CDR3 reads CASSLVAGADTQYF. CDR3 nucleotide sequence: TGTGCCAGCAGTTTAGTAGCGGGGGCAGATACGCAGTATTTT.